One and the same sample provided the 11 T cell receptor beta chains below, sequenced in a study of blood T cell repertoires in COVID-19. Profiled with immunoSEQ multiplex PCR; TCRdb holds only in-frame clones, not every one. The table records about 250,000 clones, roughly 90% of them present only once. Sequences were obtained from PBMCs or T cells enriched from blood (not recorded which). The receptors here all came from a middle-aged man who had recovered from COVID-19.

The chain links TRBV7-8 to TRBJ1-2; 10 nucleotides align to TRBD1. This CDR3 is built from 19 residues. CDR1 and CDR2 (germline): SGHVS, FQNEAQ. V shed 2 bases, J shed 1 base, and the junction held 13 bases outside the gene matches. The CDR3 protein is CASSLMTAGQGIFNYGYTF. In DNA, the CDR3 is TGTGCCAGCAGCTTAATGACCGCGGGACAGGGGATTTTTAACTATGGCTACACCTTC.

The chain employs TRBV3-1 (or the pseudogene TRBV3-2) and TRBJ2-1; TRBD1 agrees at 7 bases. The CDR3 runs to 15 residues. CDR1 is LGHDT and CDR2 is YNNKEL in the germline V gene (reference sequence). With 1 base clipped from V and 3 bases from J, the junction kept 3 bases outside the gene matches. The DNA of the CDR3 is TGTGCCAGCAGCCAAGGGGCAGGGGGCTACAATGAGCAGTTCTTC. Translation: CASSQGAGGYNEQFF.

This chain links TRBV15 with TRBJ2-4; 10 bases are shared with TRBD1. This CDR3 contains 12 residues. The germline CDR1 and CDR2 sequences are LNHNV and YYDKDF (reference sequence). The V gene end was trimmed by 0 bases and the J gene end by 15 bases; junction bases not matched to a gene: 2. The CDR3 region has the DNA TGTGCCACCAGCAGAGAGACAGGGGGCACGTACTTC. The encoded protein is CATSRETGGTYF.

The chain recombines TRBV11-2 with TRBJ2-7; D possibly corresponds to TRBD1 (7 bases). Germline V gives CDR1 SGHAT, CDR2 FQNNGV. Deletions cut 7 bases from V and 2 bases from J, with 18 bases between. The CDR3 extends over 15 amino acids. CDR3 in DNA: TGTGCCAGCAACGGTGGGGCAGGGGGGCCCTACGAGCAGTACTTC. Protein sequence: CASNGGAGGPYEQYF.

This clone was detected only a few times. The chain employs TRBV5-4 and TRBJ2-1; TRBD2 is a possible D gene (5 bases). The CDR3 runs to 15 residues. CDR1 is SGHNT and CDR2 is YYREEE in the germline V gene (reference sequence). Trimming shortened V by 1 base and J by 12 bases, and 20 bases separated the two germline ends. The CDR3 region has the DNA TGTGCCAGCAGCTTGAAGGGAGCGGAGGCGGCTGGGCAGTTCTTC. It encodes CASSLKGAEAAGQFF.

The chain employs TRBV14 and TRBJ2-1, with 11 bases fitting TRBD2. J lost 3 bases, V lost 1 base, and 2 bases had no gene match. The CDR3 extends over 16 amino acids. Germline CDR1 is SGHDN and CDR2 is FVKESK. The CDR3 reads CASSQGLAGFYNEQFF. The CDR3 DNA is TGTGCCAGCAGCCAAGGACTAGCGGGATTCTACAATGAGCAGTTCTTC.

J is TRBJ1-1 and V is TRBV28; possible D gene TRBD1, 5 bases. The CDR3 loop spans 15 amino acids. The V and J ends lost 3 bases and 0 bases respectively, with 11 bases between them. From germline, CDR1 is MDHEN and CDR2 SYDVKM. CDR3 region: CASSLVRVVNTEAFF. CDR3 nucleotide sequence: TGTGCCAGCAGTTTGGTCAGGGTGGTGAACACTGAAGCTTTCTTT.

The chain employs TRBV6-5 and TRBJ2-3; 9 bases agree with TRBD1. This CDR3 has 15 amino acids. Losses at the gene ends were 10 bases for V and 6 bases for J; bases not matched to a gene: 14. Germline values: CDR1 MNHEY, CDR2 SVGAGI. The CDR3 here is CATKTPGQGSDTQYF. CDR3 coding DNA: TGTGCCACCAAAACCCCGGGACAGGGCTCGGATACGCAGTATTTT.

The rearrangement uses TRBV7-8 and TRBJ2-5; D not resolved. V was cut by 4 bases and J by 1 base, with 10 bases left in between. The length of the CDR3 is 14 residues. The germline V gene has CDR1 SGHVS and CDR2 FQNEAQ. CDR3 nucleotide sequence: TGTGCCAGCAGCTCCCCCTCGTCCCAAGAGACCCAGTACTTC. It translates to CASSSPSSQETQYF.

The rearrangement uses TRBV6-5 and TRBJ1-2; D may be TRBD1 (5 bases). The CDR3 spans 12 residues. Germline values: CDR1 MNHEY, CDR2 SVGAGI. The CDR3 DNA follows: TGTGTAGCGGGGGGGTTAGTAGACGGCTACACCTTC. Its protein product is CVAGGLVDGYTF.

The chain employs TRBV7-2 and TRBJ1-3; no firm D call. Per germline, CDR1 SGHTA and CDR2 FQGNSA. Trimming took off 1 base at V and 8 bases at J, with 9 bases between the two ends. This CDR3 has 13 residues. The CDR3: CASSLGPRDTIYF. In DNA, the CDR3 is TGTGCCAGCAGCTTAGGGCCGAGGGACACCATATATTTT.